Given below is one T cell receptor (beta chain) in context. The specificity of this receptor is unknown. No base qualities exist here, and no much larger clone lies one base off it. V trim: 4 bases; J trim: 2 bases; unmatched bases: 5. Counted from cysteine to phenylalanine, this CDR3 has 16 amino acids. The DNA shown is the 48-base CDR3, in frame from base 1. Sequences LGHNA (CDR1) and YNFKEQ (CDR2) are obtained from the germline V gene. The sample is drawn from a study of T cell responses to AZD1222 COVID-19 vaccine (dated by TCRdb to about 2021). Regarding the complete study: AZD1222 recipients whose second dose came at about 4 weeks and those whose second dose came at about 12 weeks were combined into one group, since spike-specific TCR depth and breadth did not differ between the two schedules. Trial participants were enrolled by age into 18-55, 56-69 and 70-plus year subgroups, with around 150, 28 and 57 TCR-sequenced participants respectively. TCR sequencing was performed for 233 trial participants, of whom some 200 were given two doses of AZD1222 and around 26 were given two doses of MenACWY control vaccine. On the study overall, not on this receptor specifically: Spike-specific TCR breadth and depth rose significantly after two AZD1222 doses compared with day 0 and with MenACWY recipients. In the small 56-69-year group, the increase in depth fell short of significance, most likely because of low power. Most participants were white British and females outnumbered males, and the authors suggested that clonal diversity may have been underestimated. Vaccine-associated CD4 TCRs spanned the whole spike protein, with dominant responses in regions 160-218 and 743-854. Nearly half of unique spike-specific TCRs reportedly recognized epitopes outside regions mutated in the B.1.351 and B.1.1.7 variants. No day 14 peak-response samples were available, so repertoires were characterized only after the peak T cell response. Conclusions about previously exposed vaccinees were limited because only six AZD1222 recipients were SARS-CoV-2 seropositive at baseline.

The CDR3 regions of human TCRbeta chains were analyzed by immunosequencing. The paper's processing steps were these. Repertoire TCRs were checked for matches against a reference library of SARS-CoV-2-specific TCRs that had been generated using the MIRA antigen-specificity platform. Breadth meant the fraction of unique TCRs that were SARS-CoV-2-associated, whereas depth meant the fraction of total T cells that were SARS-CoV-2-associated. Using the MIRA data, each spike-specific TCR was mapped to the spike region that the TCR reacts to and placed in a CD4 or CD8 class. Log10-transformed breadth and depth values were compared by one-way ANOVA with Sidak's multiple comparisons tests. TCRdb limited this immuneACCESS table to in-frame rearrangements with V and J called. A share of clones is missing; checked studies link under half to unresolved V genes, and the rest is unexplained. V and J calls and clone size are as listed in that table; D and trimming were resolved from the DNA. Within this sample are over 75,000 clones, with around 86% of them counted one time only. In total, the top ten clones hold 2% to 3% of the sample.

This specimen's time point label, per the study, means: baseline before first vaccination. The vaccinee samples were drawn from two UK trials, COV001 and COV002, one of which was a single-blind randomized controlled phase 2/3 trial testing AZD1222 (ChAdOx1 nCoV-19) in healthy adults. For TCRbeta chain sequencing, PBMC samples from trial participants were taken at day 0 and at day 28 after the second dose. Recombination joined TRBV4-2 with TRBJ2-3; TRBD2 lines up with 11 middle nucleotides. Here the sequenced sample was peripheral blood, taken on day 0 of AZD1222 vaccination. The sequence was obtained from an adult in good health. The CDR3 here reads CASSPGLAGPTDTQYF. In nucleotides, the sequence is TGTGCCAGCAGCCCCGGACTAGCGGGTCCCACAGATACGCAGTATTTT.